These 23 T cell receptor beta chains share one sample of origin, sequenced in a study of blood T cell repertoires in COVID-19. The repertoire was sequenced with immunoSEQ multiplex PCR; TCRdb's copy has only in-frame clones and lacks some. The sample has approximately 300,000 clones, around nine tenths seen once. The sample consisted of PBMCs or T cells enriched from blood (not recorded which). Receptors were obtained from a man in his sixties who had recovered from COVID-19.

This clone has just one count. This chain joins TRBV7-2 and TRBJ2-5; D perhaps matches TRBD2 (5 bases). Trimming pared 5 bases from V and 7 bases from J, leaving 17 bases between. Germline CDR1 SGHTA, CDR2 FQGNSA. This CDR3 has 14 residues. CDR3 residues: CASSPSPGFGTQYF. CDR3 bases: TGTGCCAGCAGCCCTAGTCCGGGGTTTGGGACCCAGTACTTC.

The V call is TRBV2, the J call TRBJ2-5, with TRBD1 as a possible D gene (6 bases). Per germline, CDR1 SNHLY and CDR2 FYNNEI. This CDR3 region has 14 residues. Trimming pared 6 bases from V and 1 base from J, leaving 12 bases between. CDR3 amino acids: CASRGTRGQETQYF. The CDR3 DNA is TGTGCCAGCAGGGGAACCAGGGGCCAAGAGACCCAGTACTTC.

The CDR3 sequence: CASSDPEKSRSGNTIYF. The CDR3 nucleotides are TGTGCCAGCAGTGACCCCGAGAAGTCGAGGTCTGGAAACACCATATATTTT. The chain couples TRBV6-4 to TRBJ1-3, with unresolved D. With 2 bases removed from V and 1 base from J, the gap between germline ends came to 15 bases. The CDR3 is 17 amino acids. Germline lookup yields CDR1 MRHNA and CDR2 SNTAGT.

This chain's CDR3 is CASESSGSSTGELFF. CDR3 DNA: TGCGCCAGCGAATCTAGCGGGAGTAGCACCGGGGAGCTGTTTTTT. V usage is TRBV5-1 and J usage is TRBJ2-2; 10 bases align to TRBD2. J lost 4 bases, V lost 7 bases, and 7 bases had no gene match. The germline gives CDR1 SGHRS, CDR2 YFSETQ. The CDR3 runs to 15 residues.

The chain employs TRBV18 and TRBJ2-1, with D perhaps matching TRBD2 (7 bases). Germline CDR1 reads KGHSH; CDR2 reads LQKENI. This CDR3 contains 16 residues. Trimming pared 1 base from V and 7 bases from J, leaving 17 bases between. This CDR3 reads CASSPLEGGARNEQFF. The CDR3 DNA sequence: TGTGCCAGCTCACCACTAGAAGGGGGGGCCAGGAATGAGCAGTTCTTC.

This clone has more than one count but fewer than ten. This chain connects TRBV7-8 to TRBJ1-1; 11 positions agree with TRBD1. The CDR3 is 15 residues long. The trim removed 1 base at V and 4 bases at J, leaving 2 bases unmatched. The germline V gene has CDR1 SGHVS and CDR2 FQNEAQ. In DNA, the CDR3 is TGTGCCAGCAGCTTAGGGGACAGGGGGAGCACTGAAGCTTTCTTT. Its protein product is CASSLGDRGSTEAFF.

V gene TRBV19 combines with J gene TRBJ2-7; TRBD1 agrees at 10 bases. The J segment lost 4 bases and the V segment lost 5 bases, leaving 8 bases of the junction unmatched. This CDR3 spans 15 amino acids. Looked up from germline, CDR1 is LNHDA and CDR2 is SQIVND (reference sequence). CDR3 bases: TGTGCCAGTAGTGGTGACAGGGGGCATCTTTACGAGCAGTACTTC. Translated: CASSGDRGHLYEQYF. The variable domain in full, with the rest retrieved from reference TRBV19 and TRBJ2-7, is DGGITQSPKYLFRKEGQNVTLSCEQNLNHDAMYWYRQDPGQGLRLIYYSQIVNDFQKGDIAEGYSVSREKKESFPLTVTSAQKNPTAFYLCASSGDRGHLYEQYFGPGTRLTVT.

The chain carries TRBV30 and TRBJ1-2; D not resolved. Per the germline V gene, CDR1 is GTSNPN and CDR2 is SVGIG (reference sequence). V dropped 0 bases and J dropped 2 bases, with 10 bases sitting between them. The CDR3 covers 14 residues. Here the CDR3 DNA reads TGTGCCTGGAGTGTTAACTCTCTAAACTATGGCTACACCTTC. This codes for CAWSVNSLNYGYTF. Full variable domain (remainder filled in from reference TRBV30 and TRBJ1-2): SQTIHQWPATLVQPVGSPLSLECTVEGTSNPNLYWYRQAAGRGLQLLFYSVGIGQISSEVPQNLSASRPQDRQFILSSKKLLLSDSGFYLCAWSVNSLNYGYTFGSGTRLTVV.

The genes are TRBV4-3 and TRBJ2-2; 7 positions match TRBD1. Per the germline V gene, CDR1 is LGHNA and CDR2 is YSLEER. The CDR3 covers 15 residues. V lost 0 bases to trimming and J lost 3 bases; unmatched junction nucleotides: 1. CDR3: CASSQDQGDTGELFF. In DNA, the CDR3 is TGCGCCAGCAGCCAAGATCAGGGGGACACCGGGGAGCTGTTTTTT.

About this clone itself: A junction end diverges from the germline sequence, so it may reflect a read error. J is TRBJ2-2 and V is TRBV7-6, with TRBD2 matching 7 bases. The CDR3 consists of 13 residues. Germline V gives CDR1 SGHVS, CDR2 FNYEAQ. The CDR3 DNA is TGTGCCAGCAGCCTAGCGGAGATCGGGGAGCTGTTTTTT. Its protein product is CASSLAEIGELFF.

In its sample, this clone was seen once. For the CDR3, the DNA is TGTGCCAGCAGTCCCGTGCGGGAGGCGTCCTACGAGCAGTACTTC. Its translation is CASSPVREASYEQYF. The V and J genes are TRBV6-5 and TRBJ2-7, with 8 bases matching TRBD2. Germline lookup yields CDR1 MNHEY and CDR2 SVGAGI. This CDR3 has 15 residues. The trim removed 5 bases at V and 1 base at J, leaving 7 bases unmatched.

The chain employs TRBV7-3 and TRBJ2-1, with 7 positions matching TRBD2. This CDR3 is built from 19 residues. CDR1 SGHTA and CDR2 FQGTGA come from the germline V gene. Losses at the gene ends were 1 base for V and 4 bases for J; bases not matched to a gene: 16. CDR3 sequence reads: CASSLKGVASGTLYNEQFF. CDR3 DNA: TGTGCCAGCAGCTTAAAAGGGGTGGCTAGCGGTACCCTGTACAATGAGCAGTTCTTC. The entire variable domain, with the rest obtained from reference TRBV7-3 and TRBJ2-1, is as follows: GAGVSQTPSNKVTEKGKYVELRCDPISGHTALYWYRQSLGQGPEFLIYFQGTGAADDSGLPNDRFFAVRPEGSVSTLKIQRTERGDSAVYLCASSLKGVASGTLYNEQFFGPGTRLTVL.

This clone has just one count. The chain joins TRBV6-2 or TRBV6-3 to TRBJ2-5, with D possibly being TRBD2 (6 bases). This CDR3 comprises 18 residues. The V gene's germline CDR1 is MNHEY and CDR2 SVGEGT. V was pared by 2 bases and J by 5 bases, with 24 bases between. The CDR3 spells CASSYPSTRTSFVETQYF. CDR3 coding DNA: TGTGCCAGCAGTTACCCCTCGACTAGAACGTCTTTTGTGGAGACCCAGTACTTC.

As DNA, the CDR3 is TGTGCCAGCCACTCCGGAGGGTCTGACAATGAGCAGTTCTTC. Translating it yields CASHSGGSDNEQFF. This chain joins TRBV7-2 and TRBJ2-1; tentatively, D is TRBD2 (6 bases). CDR3 length: 14 residues. The V end was cut by 8 bases, the J end by 5 bases, with 16 bases between. The germline V gene has CDR1 SGHTA and CDR2 FQGNSA.

This chain joins TRBV24-1 and TRBJ2-5; D perhaps matches TRBD1 (6 bases). Trimming took off 3 bases at V and 5 bases at J, with 12 bases between the two ends. This CDR3 contains 14 residues. Looked up from germline, CDR1 is KGHDR and CDR2 is SFDVKD. The CDR3 sequence is CATSDTLRGETQYF. CDR3 nucleotide sequence: TGTGCCACCAGTGATACGCTGAGGGGGGAGACCCAGTACTTC.

This clone has only one observation. The V gene is TRBV19, the J gene TRBJ2-7, with TRBD2 identical over 14 bases. Per germline, CDR1 LNHDA and CDR2 SQIVND (reference sequence). With V trimmed by 4 bases and J by 4 bases, 9 bases remained unmatched. CDR3 length equals 17 residues. This chain's CDR3 is CASSTPGLAGAGYEQYF. The CDR3 DNA reads TGTGCCAGTAGTACTCCGGGACTAGCGGGAGCGGGATACGAGCAGTACTTC.

The chain joins TRBV11-3 to TRBJ2-1; 7 nucleotides match TRBD2. Trimming took 2 bases from V and 2 from J; bases not matched to a gene: 6. This CDR3 region has 16 residues. Germline loops: CDR1 SGHNT, CDR2 YENEEA. CDR3 region: CASSLRGLAAYNEQFF. The DNA for the CDR3 is TGTGCCAGCAGCTTAAGGGGCCTAGCGGCCTACAATGAGCAGTTCTTC. The entire variable domain, with the rest obtained from reference TRBV11-3 and TRBJ2-1, is as follows: EAGVVQSPRYKIIEKKQPVAFWCNPISGHNTLYWYLQNLGQGPELLIRYENEEAVDDSQLPKDRFSAERLKGVDSTLKIQPAELGDSAVYLCASSLRGLAAYNEQFFGPGTRLTVL.

V and J are TRBV7-3 and TRBJ2-1; 8 bases align to TRBD2. V gave up 2 bases and J gave up 7 bases; unmatched junction bases: 13. Germline values: CDR1 SGHTA, CDR2 FQGTGA. The CDR3 loop spans 17 amino acids. CDR3 DNA sequence: TGTGCCAGCAGCTTATGGGAAGGGGCGGGAGGCTTGAATGAGCAGTTCTTC. It encodes CASSLWEGAGGLNEQFF.

This chain joins TRBV27 and TRBJ1-2; 7 positions agree with TRBD1. The CDR3 has 12 residues. V shed 6 bases, J shed 8 bases, and the junction held 6 bases outside the gene matches. CDR1 and CDR2 (germline): MNHEY, SMNVEV (reference sequence). In nucleotides, the CDR3 is TGTGCCAGCAGACCGACAGGGTCGGGCTACACCTTC. Translated, it gives CASRPTGSGYTF.

The chain carries TRBV28 and TRBJ2-7; 10 bases are a match to TRBD1. CDR1 is MDHEN and CDR2 is SYDVKM in the germline V gene. Trimming took 6 bases from V and 1 from J; bases not matched to a gene: 6. CDR3 length: 15 residues. The CDR3 sequence: CASRLGTGASYEQYF. CDR3 nucleotides: TGTGCCAGCAGACTAGGGACAGGGGCATCCTACGAGCAGTACTTC.

This chain uses TRBV7-9 with TRBJ2-3; TRBD2 is a possible D gene (6 bases). V was trimmed by 0 bases and J by 6 bases, leaving 19 bases between them. Per germline, CDR1 SEHNR and CDR2 FQNEAQ (reference sequence). The length of the CDR3 is 17 residues. The CDR3 sequence is CASSLATRGNLFDTQYF. The DNA of the CDR3 is TGTGCCAGCAGCTTAGCGACTCGCGGGAATCTCTTTGATACGCAGTATTTT.

The J gene is TRBJ2-4, the V gene TRBV28, with a weak D call TRBD1 (5 bases). The germline CDR1 and CDR2 sequences are MDHEN and SYDVKM. The length of the CDR3 is 17 residues. V lost 6 bases and J lost 0, with 18 bases in between. The CDR3: CASSLARLGLAKNIQYF. The CDR3 DNA is TGTGCCAGCAGCCTCGCCCGACTGGGGCTAGCCAAAAACATTCAGTACTTC. The variable domain in full, completed from reference TRBV28 and TRBJ2-4, reads DVKVTQSSRYLVKRTGEKVFLECVQDMDHENMFWYRQDPGLGLRLIYFSYDVKMKEKGDIPEGYSVSREKKERFSLILESASTNQTSMYLCASSLARLGLAKNIQYFGAGTRLSVL.

This chain joins TRBV6-5 and TRBJ1-6, with D tentatively TRBD1 (5 bases). Germline CDR1 MNHEY, CDR2 SVGAGI. This CDR3 has 15 residues. V gave up 10 bases and J gave up 8 bases, with 21 bases separating them. CDR3 coding DNA: TGTGCCACACAGTTACGTTCGGAAGGGGATTCACCCCTCCACTTT. Protein product: CATQLRSEGDSPLHF.